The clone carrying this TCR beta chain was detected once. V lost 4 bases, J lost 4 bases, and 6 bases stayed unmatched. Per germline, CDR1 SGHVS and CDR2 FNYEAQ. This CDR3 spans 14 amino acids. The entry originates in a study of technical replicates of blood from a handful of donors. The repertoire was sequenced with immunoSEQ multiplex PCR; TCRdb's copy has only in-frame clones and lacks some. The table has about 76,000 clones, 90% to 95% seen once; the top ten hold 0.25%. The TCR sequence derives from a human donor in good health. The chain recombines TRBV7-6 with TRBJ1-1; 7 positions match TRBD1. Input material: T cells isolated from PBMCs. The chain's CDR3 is CASSSKAGGTEAFF. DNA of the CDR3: TGTGCCAGCAGCTCTAAAGCAGGGGGCACTGAAGCTTTCTTT.